The 19 T cell receptor beta chains reported below all come from one sample, sequenced in a study of post-analysis software for immune sequencing data. Study results and limitations: The five TRBV segments detected at higher frequency in patients than in controls included TRBV5-6, TRBV5-1 and TRBV20-1.

No antigen has been identified for these receptors. Unique molecular identifiers were present in the TCR beta cDNA libraries. TCRdb ran MiXCR on the PCR reads and lists one entry per CDR3 protein. The sample lists hundreds of thousands of distinct CDR3 sequences, 55% to 60% occurring once. The source material was blood. These receptors were taken from a girl aged 2-9 years with multiple sclerosis.

The CDR3 DNA reads as TGCAGCGTCCAAACCAGGGGGAACTATGGCTACACCTTC. This translates into CSVQTRGNYGYTF. The V and J genes are TRBV29-1 and TRBJ1-2, with 7 bases identical to TRBD1. V lost 6 bases and J lost 2; bases outside the gene matches: 6. This CDR3 comprises 13 residues. CDR1 SQVTM and CDR2 ANQGSEA come from the germline V gene. Variable domain in full (rest from reference TRBV29-1 and TRBJ1-2): SAVISQKPSRDICQRGTSLTIQCQVDSQVTMMFWYRQQPGQSLTLIATANQGSEATYESGFVIDKFPISRPNLTFSTLTVSNMSPEDSSIYLCSVQTRGNYGYTFGSGTRLTVV.

The V and J genes are TRBV6-2 or TRBV6-3 and TRBJ1-4; D gene ambiguous. The CDR3 has 15 residues. CDR1 is MNHEY and CDR2 is SVGEGT in the germline V gene. V gave up 3 bases and J gave up 0 bases, with 8 bases separating them. The CDR3 reads CASSYLEPTNEKLFF. The CDR3 region has the DNA TGTGCCAGCAGTTATCTGGAGCCAACTAATGAAAAACTGTTTTTT.

The V call is TRBV6-2 or TRBV6-3, the J call TRBJ2-2; 10 bases fit TRBD2. The CDR3 runs 14 residues. Germline V gene lookup returns CDR1 MNHEY and CDR2 SVGEGT. V shed 4 bases, J shed 6 bases, and the junction held 2 bases outside the gene matches. CDR3 sequence reads: CASSSSGSSGELFF. CDR3 DNA sequence: TGTGCCAGCAGTTCTAGCGGGAGTTCCGGGGAGCTGTTTTTT.

V and J are TRBV29-1 and TRBJ1-2; D possibly corresponds to TRBD1 (6 bases). The germline V gene encodes CDR1 SQVTM and CDR2 ANQGSEA. V shed 7 bases and J shed 6 bases, with 15 bases lying between them. The CDR3 contains 12 residues. The CDR3 nucleotides read TGCAGCGCCCCTACAGGGTTGGATGGCTACACCTTC. Translated: CSAPTGLDGYTF.

This clonotype was recorded once. CDR3 residues: CASTGTGTDTQYF. CDR3 sequence (DNA): TGCGCCAGCACCGGGACAGGGACAGATACGCAGTATTTT. This rearrangement joins TRBV10-1 to TRBJ2-3, with 9 bases matching TRBD1. V lost 7 bases to trimming and J lost 3 bases; unmatched junction nucleotides: 2. Germline CDR1 WNHNN, CDR2 SYGVQD (reference sequence). This CDR3 has 13 amino acids.

In regard to this clonotype: At one of its ends the junction is not consistent with the germline gene, which may arise from a read error. The chain has TRBV5-6 and TRBJ2-1, with 7 bases fitting TRBD1. CDR1 is SGHDT, CDR2 YYEEEE, per germline. The CDR3 has 12 amino acids. CDR3: CTSSPGQDEQFF. For the CDR3, the DNA is TGTACCAGCAGCCCCGGACAGGACGAGCAGTTCTTC.

This chain joins TRBV20-1 and TRBJ1-2, with a tentative D call TRBD1 (6 bases). Germline CDR1 reads DFQATT; CDR2 reads SNEGSKA (reference sequence). Trimming shortened V by 3 bases and J by 8 bases, and 16 bases separated the two germline ends. This CDR3 has 13 amino acids. CDR3 in amino acids: CSASPLGGGGYTF. CDR3 nucleotides: TGCAGTGCTAGTCCCCTGGGGGGGGGCGGCTACACCTTC.

V usage is TRBV19 and J usage is TRBJ2-1; TRBD2 aligns across 7 bases. The CDR3 contains 14 residues. Germline CDR1 is LNHDA and CDR2 is SQIVND (reference sequence). V lost 7 bases and J lost 9; bases outside the gene matches: 12. The CDR3 sequence is CASTASGINLEQFF. The CDR3 nucleotides are TGTGCCAGTACGGCCAGCGGGATCAACCTTGAGCAGTTCTTC.

In its sample, this clonotype was seen a few times. The V and J genes are TRBV6-4 and TRBJ2-7, with 9 bases aligning to TRBD1. Trimming removed 0 bases from V and 4 bases from J; junction bases left unmatched: 22. Germline V gene lookup returns CDR1 MRHNA and CDR2 SNTAGT. CDR3 length: 21 amino acids. CDR3 coding DNA: TGTGCCAGCAGTGACTCGATTTTTGGGACAGGGTCAATAGGGAGAACTTACGAGCAGTACTTC. Translated: CASSDSIFGTGSIGRTYEQYF.

The chain uses TRBV7-9 and TRBJ2-7, with 11 bases identical to TRBD2. Germline trimming cut 2 bases from V and 0 bases from J; bases unmatched to any gene: 6. Germline CDR1 is SEHNR and CDR2 is FQNEAQ (reference sequence). The CDR3 runs 17 residues. The CDR3 DNA reads TGTGCCAGCAGCTTAATAGCGGGAGGGAGGAGCTCCTACGAGCAGTACTTC. Protein: CASSLIAGGRSSYEQYF. Drawing the rest from reference TRBV7-9 and TRBJ2-7, the complete variable domain is DTGVSQNPRHKITKRGQNVTFRCDPISEHNRLYWYRQTLGQGPEFLTYFQNEAQLEKSRLLSDRFSAERPKGSFSTLEIQRTEQGDSAMYLCASSLIAGGRSSYEQYFGPGTRLTVT.

This chain joins TRBV12-3 or TRBV12-4 and TRBJ2-3; unclear D gene. V lost 5 bases and J lost 6, with 12 bases in between. The CDR3 has 13 amino acids. CDR3 region: CASSRGVEDTQYF. Written as DNA, the CDR3 is TGTGCCAGCAGTCGTGGAGTCGAGGATACGCAGTATTTT.

V usage is TRBV7-2 and J usage is TRBJ1-2, with TRBD1 matching over 8 bases. From germline, CDR1 is SGHTA and CDR2 FQGNSA. Germline trimming cut 1 base from V and 5 bases from J; bases unmatched to any gene: 3. CDR3 length equals 14 residues. As DNA, the CDR3 is TGTGCCAGCAGCTTAGTCAGGGGGCCTTATGGCTACACCTTC. Translation: CASSLVRGPYGYTF. The whole variable domain, filled in from reference TRBV7-2 and TRBJ1-2, reads GAGVSQSPSNKVTEKGKDVELRCDPISGHTALYWYRQSLGQGLEFLIYFQGNSAPDKSGLPSDRFSAERTGGSVSTLTIQRTQQEDSAVYLCASSLVRGPYGYTFGSGTRLTVV.

The chain recombines TRBV18 with TRBJ2-3; weak D call: TRBD2 (7 bases). V lost 3 bases and J lost 2, with 15 bases in between. From germline, CDR1 is KGHSH and CDR2 LQKENI. This CDR3 comprises 16 residues. Written as DNA, the CDR3 is TGTGCCAGCTCACCTGTAAGGCGGGGGCCCACAGATACGCAGTATTTT. Its translation: CASSPVRRGPTDTQYF.

CDR3 amino acids: CASSLSRRSGNEQFF. The CDR3 coding sequence is TGTGCCAGCAGCCTCTCTAGGCGGTCTGGTAATGAGCAGTTCTTC. The chain employs TRBV3-1 and TRBJ2-1; D gene unclear. Trimming took 4 bases from V and 7 from J, leaving 17 bases between them. This CDR3 has 15 residues. Germline CDR1 and CDR2: LGHDT and YNNKEL (reference sequence).

The sample holds a few counts of this clonotype. The rearrangement uses TRBV12-5 and TRBJ2-3; TRBD2 matches 11 bases. V was clipped by 1 base and J by 2 bases; unmatched bases: 11. From germline, CDR1 is LGHNT and CDR2 FRNRAP. The CDR3 has 19 residues. CDR3: CASGLETSGGPNYTDTQYF. In nucleotides, the CDR3 is TGTGCTAGTGGTTTGGAAACTAGCGGGGGTCCGAACTACACAGATACGCAGTATTTT.

This clonotype was counted a few times. V and J are TRBV3-1 and TRBJ2-5; no reliable D call. Germline loops: CDR1 LGHDT, CDR2 YNNKEL (reference sequence). The CDR3 extends over 12 amino acids. Trimming shortened V by 1 base and J by 7 bases, and 7 bases separated the two germline ends. The CDR3 sequence is CASSQGTGTQYF. CDR3 nucleotide sequence: TGTGCCAGCAGCCAAGGGACCGGGACCCAGTACTTC.

The chain has TRBV7-9 and TRBJ2-1, with a possible D match to TRBD2 (5 bases). The CDR3 contains 16 residues. Germline V gene lookup returns CDR1 SEHNR and CDR2 FQNEAQ (reference sequence). V was pared by 5 bases and J by 5 bases, with 19 bases between. CDR3 in DNA: TGTGCCAGCAGCACCTGGACGTTTGGGAGAAACAATGAGCAGTTCTTC. This gives the protein CASSTWTFGRNNEQFF.

This clonotype was counted only a few times. This chain links TRBV6-5 with TRBJ1-1; D might be TRBD1 (5 bases). This CDR3 contains 15 residues. Per the germline V gene, CDR1 is MNHEY and CDR2 is SVGAGI. With 0 bases removed from V and 0 bases from J, the gap between germline ends came to 8 bases. The CDR3 region has the DNA TGTGCCAGCAGTTACTCGGGGACTTTGAACACTGAAGCTTTCTTT. Translated: CASSYSGTLNTEAFF.

The chain combines TRBV7-9 with TRBJ2-1; TRBD1 matches at 9 bases. Trimming removed 2 bases from V and 10 bases from J; junction bases left unmatched: 9. Germline V gene sequence: CDR1 SEHNR, CDR2 FQNEAQ (reference sequence). This CDR3 contains 15 residues. CDR3 nucleotide sequence: TGTGCCAGCAGCTTACCGGGACAGGGATCCGCAGAGCAGTTCTTC. This sequence encodes CASSLPGQGSAEQFF.